The 28 T cell receptor beta chains listed next were all sequenced from one sample in a study of blood T cell repertoires in COVID-19. Sequencing used immunoSEQ multiplex PCR; TCRdb keeps in-frame clones, though not all of them. This table holds over 95,000 clones, 75% to 90% found once. Input material: peripheral blood. Receptors originate from a human donor with acute or convalescent COVID-19. The donor label of this sample is uncertain.

CDR3 residues: CASRNGGSSYEQYF. CDR3 DNA sequence: TGTGCCAGCAGAAACGGCGGGAGCTCCTACGAGCAGTACTTC. This chain uses TRBV2 with TRBJ2-7, with TRBD2 identical over 7 bases. Germline-derived CDR1 and CDR2 are SNHLY and FYNNEI. The CDR3 totals 14 residues. J lost 0 bases, V lost 6 bases, and 5 bases had no gene match. The full variable domain, completed using reference TRBV2 and TRBJ2-7, is EPEVTQTPSHQVTQMGQEVILRCVPISNHLYFYWYRQILGQKVEFLVSFYNNEISEKSEIFDDQFSVERPDGSNFTLKIRSTKLEDSAMYFCASRNGGSSYEQYFGPGTRLTVT.

The chain recombines TRBV7-9 with TRBJ2-7; no firm D call. The CDR3 has 13 amino acids. Germline V gene lookup returns CDR1 SEHNR and CDR2 FQNEAQ (reference sequence). Trimming pared 1 base from V and 3 bases from J, leaving 7 bases between. DNA for the CDR3: TGTGCCAGCAGCTTAGTATCAGTCTACGAGCAGTACTTC. Encoded protein: CASSLVSVYEQYF. The full variable domain, rest sourced from reference TRBV7-9 and TRBJ2-7, is DTGVSQNPRHKITKRGQNVTFRCDPISEHNRLYWYRQTLGQGPEFLTYFQNEAQLEKSRLLSDRFSAERPKGSFSTLEIQRTEQGDSAMYLCASSLVSVYEQYFGPGTRLTVT.

The rearrangement links TRBV29-1 to TRBJ2-7, with D unresolved. CDR1 and CDR2 (germline): SQVTM, ANQGSEA. The CDR3 has 17 amino acids. V was trimmed by 4 bases and J by 5 bases, leaving 27 bases between them. The CDR3 protein is CSVAHLPLNSLTDEQYF. The CDR3 DNA sequence: TGCAGCGTTGCCCACCTACCCTTAAATTCCCTTACGGACGAGCAGTACTTC.

The chain uses TRBV12-3 or TRBV12-4 and TRBJ1-5, with a possible D match to TRBD1 (5 bases). The CDR3 has 13 amino acids. V lost 1 base and J lost 4, with 5 bases in between. The CDR3 nucleotides are TGTGCCAGCAGTTTAGGACAGAATCAGCCCCAGCATTTT. It encodes CASSLGQNQPQHF.

The chain links TRBV5-1 to TRBJ2-3; perhaps TRBD2 as D (6 bases). V was pared by 5 bases and J by 0 bases, with 7 bases between. This CDR3 has 13 residues. Germline V CDR1 and CDR2: SGHRS, YFSETQ. The DNA for the CDR3 is TGCGCCAGCAGGGGGGGAAGCACAGATACGCAGTATTTT. The encoded protein is CASRGGSTDTQYF.

The V and J genes are TRBV9 and TRBJ1-1, with D unresolved. V lost 4 bases to trimming and J lost 1 base, with 11 bases between them. CDR3 length: 14 residues. Looked up from germline, CDR1 is SGDLS and CDR2 is YYNGEE. The CDR3 DNA reads as TGTGCCAGCAGCCCTGGACTGCAGAACACTGAAGCTTTCTTT. Its protein product is CASSPGLQNTEAFF.

The chain uses TRBV5-1 and TRBJ2-1, with TRBD2 matching 10 bases. The CDR3 consists of 16 residues. Germline CDR1 and CDR2: SGHRS and YFSETQ. The junction had 6 bases not matched to a gene; V was cut back by 1 base and J by 5 bases. The CDR3 sequence: CASSLTSGAWDNEQFF. CDR3 nucleotide sequence: TGCGCCAGCAGCTTGACTAGCGGGGCCTGGGACAATGAGCAGTTCTTC. Complete variable domain (other parts from reference TRBV5-1 and TRBJ2-1): KAGVTQTPRYLIKTRGQQVTLSCSPISGHRSVSWYQQTPGQGLQFLFEYFSETQRNKGNFPGRFSGRQFSNSRSEMNVSTLELGDSALYLCASSLTSGAWDNEQFFGPGTRLTVL.

The J gene is TRBJ1-6, the V gene TRBV2; 7 nucleotides agree with TRBD1. Trimming removed 0 bases from V and 7 bases from J; junction bases left unmatched: 6. CDR3 length equals 16 residues. The V gene's germline CDR1 is SNHLY and CDR2 FYNNEI. CDR3 sequence reads: CASSEAGTAVNSPLHF. The CDR3, as DNA: TGTGCCAGCAGTGAAGCGGGGACAGCAGTCAATTCACCCCTCCACTTT.

This sequence joins TRBV7-3 and TRBJ2-3; the D gene is possibly TRBD1 (6 bases). CDR3 length equals 15 residues. Trimming removed 5 bases from V and 0 bases from J, with 12 bases in between. The germline CDR1 and CDR2 sequences are SGHTA and FQGTGA. The CDR3 DNA sequence: TGTGCCAGCAGCCCAAATACAGGGAGCACAGATACGCAGTATTTT. This codes for CASSPNTGSTDTQYF.

The chain is built from TRBV5-1 and TRBJ2-7; 12 positions match TRBD1. Losses at the gene ends were 5 bases for V and 4 bases for J; bases not matched to a gene: 4. The CDR3 loop spans 14 amino acids. Per germline, CDR1 SGHRS and CDR2 YFSETQ. The DNA of the CDR3 is TGCGCCAGCAGGCCGGGACAGGGGGCTTACGAGCAGTACTTC. Translated: CASRPGQGAYEQYF.

The chain recombines TRBV29-1 with TRBJ2-1; 7 bases fit TRBD1. This CDR3 spans 13 amino acids. Germline loops: CDR1 SQVTM, CDR2 ANQGSEA. Trimming at V came to 6 bases and at J to 8 bases, leaving 10 bases not matched to a gene. The CDR3 DNA reads TGCAGCGTCACCACAGGGGTTTGGGATGAGCAGTTCTTC. Amino acid sequence: CSVTTGVWDEQFF.

This clone was recorded once. The rearrangement uses TRBV5-6 and TRBJ1-1; D perhaps matches TRBD1 (6 bases). Trimming took off 6 bases at V and 0 bases at J, with 18 bases between the two ends. The CDR3 extends over 16 amino acids. Per germline, CDR1 SGHDT and CDR2 YYEEEE. CDR3: CASNSIGQLLNTEAFF. The CDR3 DNA sequence: TGTGCCAGCAACTCGATAGGACAGCTACTGAACACTGAAGCTTTCTTT.

The chain is built from TRBV6-6 and TRBJ2-5; a weak D match, TRBD2 (5 bases). V lost 6 bases to trimming and J lost 4 bases, with 15 bases between them. Germline-derived CDR1 and CDR2 are MNHNY and SVGAGI (reference sequence). This CDR3 contains 14 residues. CDR3 in amino acids: CASSLPGEGETQYF. Here the CDR3 DNA reads TGTGCCAGCAGCCTGCCCGGGGAAGGAGAGACCCAGTACTTC.

This clone is a singleton in its sample. V and J are TRBV6-5 and TRBJ1-2; TRBD1 might be the D (6 bases). Trimming removed 2 bases from V and 5 bases from J, with 12 bases in between. Germline CDR1 and CDR2: MNHEY and SVGAGI. This CDR3 is built from 14 residues. The CDR3 bases are TGTGCCAGCAGTTACGATCAACAGGGATATGGCTACACCTTC. This sequence encodes CASSYDQQGYGYTF.

This clone was detected only once. This rearrangement joins TRBV11-2 to TRBJ1-6; D ambiguous. Trimming cost V 7 bases and J 5 bases, with 15 bases left between them. The CDR3 length is 15 residues. Looked up from germline, CDR1 is SGHAT and CDR2 is FQNNGV. This chain's CDR3 is CASTAPGIDNSPLHF. The CDR3 DNA follows: TGTGCCAGCACCGCCCCCGGGATCGATAATTCACCCCTCCACTTT.

The V and J genes are TRBV19 and TRBJ1-1; possibly TRBD1 for D (5 bases). Germline values: CDR1 LNHDA, CDR2 SQIVND (reference sequence). Trimming pared 3 bases from V and 1 base from J, leaving 9 bases between. This CDR3 has 14 residues. DNA for the CDR3: TGTGCCAGTAGTATCAGGGCCTCGAACACTGAAGCTTTCTTT. Translating gives CASSIRASNTEAFF.

The DNA of the CDR3 is TGTGCCAGCAGCCCCCTAGCGGTCACCGGGGAGCTGTTTTTT. Protein: CASSPLAVTGELFF. This sequence joins TRBV7-9 and TRBJ2-2; 7 nucleotides line up with TRBD2. With 5 bases clipped from V and 4 bases from J, the junction kept 4 bases outside the gene matches. Germline loops: CDR1 SEHNR, CDR2 FQNEAQ (reference sequence). The CDR3 extends over 14 amino acids.

The gene calls are TRBV7-9 and TRBJ2-7, with D possibly being TRBD2 (5 bases). The germline V and J ends were trimmed by 5 bases and 6 bases, with 17 bases remaining between them. CDR1 is SEHNR and CDR2 is FQNEAQ in the germline V gene (reference sequence). CDR3 length: 14 residues. The DNA of the CDR3 is TGTGCCAGCAGCCCCGGTAGTAGCGCTGGCGAGCAGTACTTC. Protein: CASSPGSSAGEQYF.

The chain recombines TRBV5-1 with TRBJ2-6; D not certain. In germline, CDR1 is SGHRS, CDR2 YFSETQ. V lost 4 bases and J lost 3, with 5 bases in between. This CDR3 has 13 residues. CDR3: CASSPDGANVLTF. CDR3 nucleotides: TGCGCCAGCAGCCCAGATGGGGCCAACGTCCTGACTTTC.

For the CDR3, the DNA is TGTGCCAGCAGTTACTCCGGGAATTTGGAACTCTCTGGAAACACCATATATTTT. It encodes CASSYSGNLELSGNTIYF. V is TRBV6-2 or TRBV6-3 and J is TRBJ1-3; D not resolved. Per the germline V gene, CDR1 is MNHEY and CDR2 is SVGEGT. V was cut by 0 bases and J by 0 bases, with 15 bases left in between. The CDR3 covers 18 residues.

This clone was seen once. The chain links TRBV6-5 to TRBJ2-1; TRBD1 is a possible D gene (6 bases). Deletions cut 6 bases from V and 11 bases from J, with 17 bases between. Germline-derived CDR1 and CDR2 are MNHEY and SVGAGI. The CDR3 covers 13 residues. The CDR3 DNA sequence: TGTGCCAGCAGGCCACAAACAGGGTTGAAGCAGTTCTTC. This translates into CASRPQTGLKQFF.

The chain combines TRBV28 with TRBJ1-2; 7 bases map to TRBD1. Trimming took 4 bases from V and 3 from J; bases not matched to a gene: 5. The CDR3 has 14 amino acids. Germline assignment: CDR1 MDHEN and CDR2 SYDVKM. For the CDR3, the DNA is TGTGCCAGCAGTTCGGGGGACAGCTACTATGGCTACACCTTC. It encodes CASSSGDSYYGYTF.

The V and J genes are TRBV5-1 and TRBJ2-1, with D maybe TRBD1 (6 bases). This CDR3 comprises 15 residues. In germline, CDR1 is SGHRS, CDR2 YFSETQ. V was pared by 0 bases and J by 3 bases, with 10 bases between. CDR3 residues: CASSLDGQNYNEQFF. In DNA, the CDR3 is TGCGCCAGCAGCTTGGATGGACAGAACTACAATGAGCAGTTCTTC.

The chain has TRBV21-1 and TRBJ2-7; TRBD1, the table's D call, lacks a check against the DNA. TRBV21-1 is deemed a pseudogene. The CDR3 is 16 residues long. The CDR3 DNA sequence: TGTGCCAGCAGCCTATTACTTGACAGGTCTTATTACGAGCAGTACTTC. It is translated as CASSLLLDRSYYEQYF.

The gene calls are TRBV28 and TRBJ2-7; 8 bases match TRBD2. The CDR3 is made up of 14 amino acids. Germline CDR1 and CDR2: MDHEN and SYDVKM. V trimming: 5 bases; J trimming: 3 bases; junction bases outside the gene matches: 6. The chain's CDR3 is CASSTPGTSYEQYF. The CDR3 DNA follows: TGTGCCAGCAGTACCCCCGGGACTAGCTACGAGCAGTACTTC.

The genes are TRBV7-2 and TRBJ2-3; no firm D call. Germline lookup yields CDR1 SGHTA and CDR2 FQGNSA. V lost 3 bases to trimming and J lost 4 bases, with 8 bases between them. This CDR3 comprises 13 residues. The CDR3 sequence: CASSFAEPDTQYF. The CDR3 nucleotides are TGTGCCAGCAGCTTTGCGGAACCAGATACGCAGTATTTT.

This clone was seen a handful of times. V and J are TRBV15 and TRBJ1-1; D call uncertain. The CDR3 consists of 19 residues. Germline CDR1 is LNHNV and CDR2 is YYDKDF (reference sequence). Trimming removed 0 bases from V and 3 bases from J, with 23 bases in between. The CDR3 sequence is CATSRDGFDAGKFDTEAFF. The CDR3 region has the DNA TGTGCCACCAGCAGAGACGGGTTCGATGCGGGAAAATTCGACACTGAAGCTTTCTTT.

This chain links TRBV7-6 with TRBJ2-7; 11 bases match TRBD2. Germline CDR1 is SGHVS and CDR2 is FNYEAQ. There are 18 residues in the CDR3. Trimming took 5 bases from V and 3 from J; bases not matched to a gene: 15. The DNA for the CDR3 is TGTGCCAGCAGCCGGTCGCTCCCGACTAGCGGGATAGGCTACGAGCAGTACTTC. Its protein is CASSRSLPTSGIGYEQYF.